This is a list of T cell receptor beta chains from one sample in a study of T cell changes during pregnancy in multiple sclerosis. The data were produced by immunoSEQ multiplex PCR, yet TCRdb's version contains in-frame clones alone and is incomplete. In the table there are nearly 110,000 clones, around 93% of which are singletons. The sample consisted of peripheral blood, taken in the third trimester of pregnancy. Source of these receptors: a female donor in good health, enrolled as a control in a pregnancy study. Each CDR3 is given with its conserved first and last residue. Each record gives: V gene, D gene, J gene, clone size, CDR3 protein, CDR3 DNA. The D gene is left open where the match is weak. A clone size is listed for some rows: how often the clone was seen (once, few, many), or a class if it is expanded.

V gene: TRBV27
D gene: TRBD1
J gene: TRBJ1-4
clone size: once
CDR3 protein: CASSPGTGNEKLFF
CDR3 DNA: TGTGCCAGCAGTCCCGGGACAGGGAACGAAAAACTGTTTTTT

V gene: TRBV5-6
D gene: NA
J gene: TRBJ2-2
clone size: NA
CDR3 protein: CASRKAGVGTGELFF
CDR3 DNA: TGTGCCAGCAGAAAGGCAGGGGTTGGAACCGGGGAGCTGTTTTTT

V gene: TRBV7-8
D gene: NA
J gene: TRBJ1-1
clone size: NA
CDR3 protein: CASSQPRPFGDTEAFF
CDR3 DNA: TGTGCCAGCAGCCAGCCCCGGCCGTTCGGGGACACTGAAGCTTTCTTT

V gene: TRBV7-2
D gene: NA
J gene: TRBJ1-5
clone size: NA
CDR3 protein: CASSFRGNQPQHF
CDR3 DNA: TGTGCCAGCAGCTTCCGGGGGAATCAGCCCCAGCATTTT

V gene: TRBV4-2
D gene: TRBD2
J gene: TRBJ2-1
clone size: NA
CDR3 protein: CASSQVLAGTYNEQFF
CDR3 DNA: TGTGCCAGCAGCCAAGTGTTAGCGGGGACTTACAATGAGCAGTTCTTC

V gene: TRBV12-5
D gene: TRBD1
J gene: TRBJ1-2
clone size: NA
CDR3 protein: CASGATGPNYGYTF
CDR3 DNA: TGTGCTAGTGGCGCGACAGGGCCTAACTATGGCTACACCTTC

V gene: TRBV2
D gene: NA
J gene: TRBJ1-5
clone size: few
CDR3 protein: CASSRGPGSNNQPQHF
CDR3 DNA: TGTGCCAGCAGTCGAGGTCCGGGTAGTAACAATCAGCCCCAGCATTTT

V gene: TRBV7-9
D gene: TRBD2
J gene: TRBJ2-1
clone size: NA
CDR3 protein: CASSPGWIAGDEQFF
CDR3 DNA: TGTGCCAGCAGCCCGGGGTGGATAGCGGGGGATGAGCAGTTCTTC

V gene: TRBV5-6
D gene: TRBD2
J gene: TRBJ2-3
clone size: NA
CDR3 protein: CASSASGDVTDTQYF
CDR3 DNA: TGTGCCAGCAGCGCGAGCGGGGACGTCACAGATACGCAGTATTTT

V gene: TRBV11-1
D gene: TRBD2
J gene: TRBJ2-1
clone size: NA
CDR3 protein: CASSLPRGVSYNEQFF
CDR3 DNA: TGTGCCAGCAGCTTGCCGCGGGGGGTGAGCTACAATGAGCAGTTCTTC

V gene: TRBV7-9
D gene: TRBD1
J gene: TRBJ1-2
clone size: NA
CDR3 protein: CASSPLPGQVFSGYTF
CDR3 DNA: TGTGCCAGCAGCCCACTCCCGGGACAGGTGTTTTCTGGCTACACCTTC

V gene: TRBV7-2
D gene: NA
J gene: TRBJ2-7
clone size: NA
CDR3 protein: CASSFPSSYEQYF
CDR3 DNA: TGTGCCAGCAGCTTCCCCAGCTCCTACGAGCAGTACTTC

V gene: TRBV11-3
D gene: TRBD1
J gene: TRBJ1-2
clone size: NA
CDR3 protein: CASSRDSYVYGYTF
CDR3 DNA: TGTGCCAGCAGCCGGGACAGTTACGTCTATGGCTACACCTTC